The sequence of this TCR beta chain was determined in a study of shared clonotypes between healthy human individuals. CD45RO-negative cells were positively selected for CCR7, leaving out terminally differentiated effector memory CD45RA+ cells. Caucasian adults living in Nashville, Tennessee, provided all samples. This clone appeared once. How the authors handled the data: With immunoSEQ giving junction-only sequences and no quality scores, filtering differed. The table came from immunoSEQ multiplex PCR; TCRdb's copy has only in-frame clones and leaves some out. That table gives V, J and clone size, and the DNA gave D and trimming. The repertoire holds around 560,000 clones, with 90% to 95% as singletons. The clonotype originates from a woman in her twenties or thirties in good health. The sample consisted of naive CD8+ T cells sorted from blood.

This chain's CDR3 is CSVRGELGQYF. The CDR3 nucleotides read TGCAGCGTGAGGGGAGAATTAGGGCAGTACTTC. The chain employs TRBV29-1 and TRBJ2-5; perhaps D is TRBD1 or TRBD2 (5 bases each). The V gene lost 6 bases and the J gene lost 11 bases, with 16 bases spanning the gap. The CDR3 runs 11 residues. The germline CDR1 and CDR2 sequences are SQVTM and ANQGSEA.